A selection of T cell receptor beta chains follows, all from one sample in a study of T cell responses to AZD1222 COVID-19 vaccine. Measured with immunoSEQ multiplex PCR; TCRdb has only the in-frame clones, and not every one. Seen here are about 150,000 clones, approximately 90% observed once, and the top ten hold about 1.9%. The sequencing used peripheral blood, collected on day 0 of AZD1222 vaccination. Receptors were obtained from an adult in good health. Both conserved end residues are part of each CDR3. The D gene is left open where the match is weak. The size entry is marked missing in some rows and otherwise reads once, few, many or a size class.

d_call j_call clone_size v_call cdr3_nt cdr3_aa
- TRBJ1-1 - TRBV10-2 TGCGCCAGCAGTCTTAGACAGTCGAACACTGAAGCTTTCTTT CASSLRQSNTEAFF
- TRBJ1-5 - TRBV19 TGTGCCAGTAGTCCCTCCGGGACACAAGGTCAGCCCCAGCATTTT CASSPSGTQGQPQHF
- TRBJ1-2 - TRBV2 TGTGCCAGCATCCCAGGACCTGGCTACACCTTC CASIPGPGYTF
TRBD2 TRBJ2-5 - TRBV28 TGTGCCAGCAGTTCTGGACTAGCCCAAGAGACCCAGTACTTC CASSSGLAQETQYF
- TRBJ2-7 - TRBV2 TGTGCCAGCAGTGCTAGTCAACCCTACGAGCAGTACTTC CASSASQPYEQYF
- TRBJ1-6 - TRBV6-6 TGTGCCAGCCTATTCGGATATAATTCACCCCTCCACTTT CASLFGYNSPLHF
TRBD1 TRBJ1-1 - TRBV6-6 TGTGCCAGCGACAGGGGCGAAAACACTGAAGCTTTCTTT CASDRGENTEAFF
- TRBJ1-1 - TRBV6-5 TGTGCCAGCAGTCCCTTTAGGGTGCTGAACACTGAAGCTTTCTTT CASSPFRVLNTEAFF
- TRBJ2-2 - TRBV7-2 TGTGCCAGCAGCGTTGGACCCAACACCGGGGAGCTGTTTTTT CASSVGPNTGELFF
- TRBJ1-2 - TRBV24-1 TGTGCCACCAGTGATTCCCCGGCGGGTGGCTACACCTTC CATSDSPAGGYTF
TRBD2 TRBJ2-7 once TRBV30 TGTGCCTGGAGTGTACTAGCGGGAGCCTACGAGCAGTACTTC CAWSVLAGAYEQYF
- TRBJ1-2 - TRBV4-3 TGCGCCAGCAGCCAAGTTCCGGGTGATGGCTACACCTTC CASSQVPGDGYTF
- TRBJ2-5 - TRBV6-5 TGTGCCAGTGGGGCAGAACAAGAGACCCAGTACTTC CASGAEQETQYF
- TRBJ1-5 once TRBV7-2 TGTGCCAGCAGCCCACGGGGGTTTGGAGGCAATCAGCCCCAGCATTTT CASSPRGFGGNQPQHF
- TRBJ1-1 - TRBV28 TGTGCCAGCAGTTCCCATTTGGGCACTGAAGCTTTCTTT CASSSHLGTEAFF
- TRBJ1-2 - TRBV5-1 TGCGCCAGCAGCTTGGCCGACGACAGAAACTATGGCTACACCTTC CASSLADDRNYGYTF
TRBD2 TRBJ2-5 - TRBV12-5 TGTGCTAGTGCCCACGGGGAGGGACGGGAGACCCAGTACTTC CASAHGEGRETQYF
- TRBJ1-1 once TRBV27 TGTGCCAGCAGGCGAGCGGACGGGAACACTGAAGCTTTCTTT CASRRADGNTEAFF
- TRBJ1-1 few TRBV5-1 TGCGCCAGCAGCTTGACAGGTATGAACACTGAAGCTTTCTTT CASSLTGMNTEAFF
TRBD2 TRBJ2-1 - TRBV28 TGTGCCAGCAGCTTAGGACTAGCGGACTACAATGAGCAGTTCTTC CASSLGLADYNEQFF
- TRBJ2-2 - TRBV15 TGTGCCACCAGCAGACAGGGGTACACCGGGGAGCTGTTTTTT CATSRQGYTGELFF
- TRBJ1-1 - TRBV6-1 TGTGCCAGCAGTGACAGGGAAAGAGGGAACACTGAAGCTTTCTTT CASSDRERGNTEAFF
- TRBJ1-2 - TRBV19 TGTGCCACCTCAGGGGCCTATGGCTACACCTTC CATSGAYGYTF
TRBD2 TRBJ2-1 - TRBV25-1 TGTGCCAGCAGTGATGGGGCTAGCGGGAGCTGGCGGGAGCAGTTCTTC CASSDGASGSWREQFF